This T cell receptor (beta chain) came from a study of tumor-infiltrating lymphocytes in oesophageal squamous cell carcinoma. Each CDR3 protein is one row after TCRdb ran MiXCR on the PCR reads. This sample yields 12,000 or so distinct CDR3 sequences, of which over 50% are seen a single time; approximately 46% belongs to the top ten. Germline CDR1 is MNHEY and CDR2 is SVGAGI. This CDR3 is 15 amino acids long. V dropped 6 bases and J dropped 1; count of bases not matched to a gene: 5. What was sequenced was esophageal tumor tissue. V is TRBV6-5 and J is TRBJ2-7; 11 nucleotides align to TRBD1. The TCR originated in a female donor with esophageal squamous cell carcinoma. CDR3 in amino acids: CASRPGTGGSYEQYF. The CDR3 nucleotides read TGTGCCAGCAGGCCCGGGACAGGGGGATCCTACGAGCAGTACTTC.